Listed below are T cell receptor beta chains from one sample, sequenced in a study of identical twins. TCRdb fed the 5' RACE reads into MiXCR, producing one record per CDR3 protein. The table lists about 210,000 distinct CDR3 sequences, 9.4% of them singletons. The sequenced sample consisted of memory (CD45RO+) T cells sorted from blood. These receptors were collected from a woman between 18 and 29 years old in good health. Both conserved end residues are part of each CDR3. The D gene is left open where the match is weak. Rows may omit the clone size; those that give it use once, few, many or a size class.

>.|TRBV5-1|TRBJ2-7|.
CASSLVGRAHEQYF
TGCGCCAGCAGCTTGGTGGGCAGGGCACACGAGCAGTACTTC
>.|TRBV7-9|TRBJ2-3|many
CASSLQAGDTDTQYF
TGTGCCAGCAGCTTACAAGCGGGCGACACAGATACGCAGTATTTT
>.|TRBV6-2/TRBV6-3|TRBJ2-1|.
CASSYWTAAGQFF
TGTGCCAGCAGTTATTGGACCGCGGCGGGGCAGTTCTTC
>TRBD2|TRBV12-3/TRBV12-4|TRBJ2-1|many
CASSVGLGINEQFF
TGTGCCAGCAGTGTAGGACTAGGGATCAATGAGCAGTTCTTC
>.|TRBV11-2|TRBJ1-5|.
CASSLDQGTQPQHF
TGTGCCAGCAGCTTAGATCAGGGGACCCAGCCCCAGCATTTT
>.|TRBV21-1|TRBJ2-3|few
CASSGGQGTDTQYF
TGTGCCAGCAGCGGCGGACAGGGCACAGATACGCAGTATTTT
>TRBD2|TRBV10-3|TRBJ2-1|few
CAISGGGSGEDYNEQFF
TGTGCCATCAGCGGGGGGGGGAGCGGGGAGGACTACAATGAGCAGTTCTTC
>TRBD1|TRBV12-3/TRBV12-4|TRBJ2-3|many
CASSYHRGQTDTQYF
TGTGCCAGCAGTTACCACAGGGGGCAAACAGATACGCAGTATTTT
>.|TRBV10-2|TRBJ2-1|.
CANAGARAFNEQFF
TGCGCCAACGCAGGGGCGAGGGCTTTCAATGAGCAGTTCTTC
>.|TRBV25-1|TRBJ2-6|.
CASSDGASGANVLTF
TGTGCCAGCAGTGACGGTGCCTCTGGGGCCAACGTCCTGACTTTC
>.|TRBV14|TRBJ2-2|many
CASSQARGGTGELFF
TGTGCCAGCAGCCAAGCCCGAGGGGGCACCGGGGAGCTGTTTTTT